This T cell receptor beta chain was sequenced in a study of T cells in localized non-small cell lung cancer. Sequencing was performed with immunoSEQ multiplex PCR; in TCRdb, only in-frame clones are kept and a portion is missing. The sample has approximately 15,000 clones, around 83% seen once. The J segment lost 7 bases and the V segment lost 5 bases, leaving 12 bases of the junction unmatched. This CDR3 comprises 16 residues. Germline V lookup: CDR1 MGHRA, CDR2 YSYEKL. The sequences come from peripheral blood, collected before any cancer treatment. The sequence derives from a female donor over 55 with stage I squamous cell lung carcinoma. V is TRBV4-1 and J is TRBJ2-1, with 9 bases that match TRBD1. The CDR3 DNA follows: TGCGCCAGCAGCAACTCCGGGACAGGGTTCGCAAATGAGCAGTTCTTC. Translation: CASSNSGTGFANEQFF.